Each of the 29 T cell receptor beta chains below was sequenced from the same sample in a study of OX40 agonist ivuxolimab in advanced cancers. Preparation of the library involved the immunoSEQ multiplex PCR assay. TCRdb carries this immuneACCESS record with in-frame sequences only. Its versions omit some clonotypes, under half of them owing to an unresolved V gene in the studies checked, with the rest unexplained. The sample table lists tens of thousands of clones, about 84% of them with a count of one. In total, the top ten clones hold 3.9% of the sample. The starting material was CD4+ or CD8+ T cells sorted from blood, obtained in a trial of the OX40 agonist ivuxolimab. Every receptor here comes from an adult with an advanced solid tumor such as melanoma, head and neck, liver or kidney cancer.

The chain carries TRBV30 and TRBJ1-4; TRBD1 matches at 9 bases. In germline, CDR1 is GTSNPN, CDR2 SVGIG (reference sequence). CDR3 length: 13 residues. V lost 8 bases to trimming and J lost 8 bases; unmatched junction nucleotides: 9. CDR3 DNA sequence: TGTGCCACACAGGGACAGGGCGGAGAAAAACTGTTTTTT. As protein: CATQGQGGEKLFF.

V usage is TRBV9 and J usage is TRBJ2-5; 10 bases match TRBD2. Losses at the gene ends were 3 bases for V and 0 bases for J; bases not matched to a gene: 17. Germline assignment: CDR1 SGDLS and CDR2 YYNGEE. CDR3 length: 20 residues. The CDR3 DNA sequence: TGTGCCAGCAGCGGAAAGCGGGGGGGCCCGGATCTTGGGTACCAAGAGACCCAGTACTTC. Protein: CASSGKRGGPDLGYQETQYF.

In its sample, this clone was seen a few times. This chain connects TRBV7-3 to TRBJ1-3; the D is unclear. Trimming left V 1 base short and J 0 bases short, with 10 bases between. Germline values: CDR1 SGHTA, CDR2 FQGTGA. The CDR3 is made up of 16 amino acids. CDR3: CASSLMAPYSGNTIYF. The DNA for the CDR3 is TGTGCCAGCAGCTTAATGGCTCCGTACTCTGGAAACACCATATATTTT.

The chain joins TRBV30 to TRBJ2-5; D perhaps matches TRBD2 (5 bases). Germline CDR1 and CDR2: GTSNPN and SVGIG (reference sequence). The length of the CDR3 is 14 residues. The germline V and J ends were trimmed by 2 bases and 7 bases, with 17 bases remaining between them. Here the CDR3 reads CAWSRLAFSGTQYF. CDR3 nucleotide sequence: TGTGCCTGGAGTAGGCTAGCCTTTTCGGGGACCCAGTACTTC.

This rearrangement joins TRBV19 to TRBJ1-5; TRBD1 agrees at 8 bases. From germline, CDR1 is LNHDA and CDR2 SQIVND (reference sequence). The CDR3 extends over 18 amino acids. J was trimmed by 1 base and V by 3 bases; bases with no gene match: 11. The CDR3 region is CASSIGQGIKTSNQPQHF. The CDR3 DNA follows: TGTGCCAGTAGTATCGGACAGGGAATAAAAACGAGCAATCAGCCCCAGCATTTT. The full variable domain, completed using reference TRBV19 and TRBJ1-5, is DGGITQSPKYLFRKEGQNVTLSCEQNLNHDAMYWYRQDPGQGLRLIYYSQIVNDFQKGDIAEGYSVSREKKESFPLTVTSAQKNPTAFYLCASSIGQGIKTSNQPQHFGDGTRLSIL.

The genes are TRBV30 and TRBJ1-4; 7 nucleotides align to TRBD1. Looked up from germline, CDR1 is GTSNPN and CDR2 is SVGIG (reference sequence). V gave up 3 bases and J gave up 8 bases; unmatched junction bases: 9. The CDR3 is 14 residues long. The CDR3 is CAWSRGGGGEKLFF. CDR3 DNA sequence: TGTGCCTGGAGCCGAGGGGGAGGGGGCGAAAAACTGTTTTTT.

The V and J genes are TRBV29-1 and TRBJ2-1; unclear D gene. Between the trimmed V and J ends, which lost 6 bases and 6 bases, there was a span of 15 bases. The CDR3 is 13 amino acids. Germline V lookup: CDR1 SQVTM, CDR2 ANQGSEA. In DNA form, the CDR3 reads TGCAGCGTCCCAAAAAGAGATTTCAATGAGCAGTTCTTC. Its protein is CSVPKRDFNEQFF.

The CDR3 loop reads CASSAGLAGVDEQFF. CDR3 nucleotide sequence: TGCGCCAGCAGCGCTGGACTAGCGGGGGTGGATGAGCAGTTCTTC. This chain connects TRBV5-1 to TRBJ2-1; the match to TRBD2 covers 13 bases. CDR1 and CDR2 from the germline V gene are SGHRS and YFSETQ. The trim removed 4 bases at V and 8 bases at J, leaving 6 bases unmatched. The CDR3 is 15 residues long.

This clone was counted a single time. V gene TRBV6-6 combines with J gene TRBJ2-3, with TRBD1 matching 12 bases. J lost 5 bases, V lost 6 bases, and 6 bases had no gene match. The CDR3 runs 15 residues. Per the germline V gene, CDR1 is MNHNY and CDR2 is SVGAGI (reference sequence). In nucleotides, the CDR3 is TGTGCCAGCAGCTCGGGACAGGGGGCCTTAGATACGCAGTATTTT. This sequence encodes CASSSGQGALDTQYF.

This chain uses TRBV27 with TRBJ2-1; 11 nucleotides agree with TRBD2. The J segment lost 5 bases and the V segment lost 2 bases, leaving 2 bases of the junction unmatched. CDR3 length: 15 amino acids. Germline CDR1 and CDR2: MNHEY and SMNVEV (reference sequence). The DNA of the CDR3 is TGTGCCAGCAGTTTACTAGCGGGGGGAAACAATGAGCAGTTCTTC. It yields the protein CASSLLAGGNNEQFF.

This chain joins TRBV6-5 and TRBJ2-5, with D perhaps given as TRBD1 or TRBD2 (5 bases each). The CDR3 length is 14 residues. V was clipped by 6 bases and J by 4 bases, with 15 bases between them. Germline V gene data show CDR1 as MNHEY and CDR2 as SVGAGI. The CDR3 reads CASRVFRERETQYF. CDR3 nucleotide sequence: TGTGCCAGCAGGGTTTTCAGGGAGCGAGAGACCCAGTACTTC.

V usage is TRBV28 and J usage is TRBJ1-2; D is possibly TRBD1 (6 bases). This CDR3 has 13 amino acids. The germline gives CDR1 MDHEN, CDR2 SYDVKM. V was trimmed by 7 bases and J by 2 bases, leaving 11 bases between them. For the CDR3, the DNA is TGTGCCAGCATGTGGACAGCGAACTATGGCTACACCTTC. Its protein is CASMWTANYGYTF.

This clone was observed once. This chain joins TRBV7-8 and TRBJ1-5; 7 nucleotides agree with TRBD1. There are 16 residues in the CDR3. Per the germline V gene, CDR1 is SGHVS and CDR2 is FQNEAQ. The J segment lost 0 bases and the V segment lost 2 bases, leaving 4 bases of the junction unmatched. The CDR3 loop reads CASSLMDRNSNQPQHF. The CDR3 DNA is TGTGCCAGCAGCTTAATGGACAGGAATAGCAATCAGCCCCAGCATTTT. Drawing the rest from reference TRBV7-8 and TRBJ1-5, the complete variable domain is GAGVSQSPRYKVAKRGQDVALRCDPISGHVSLFWYQQALGQGPEFLTYFQNEAQLDKSGLPSDRFFAERPEGSVSTLKIQRTQQEDSAVYLCASSLMDRNSNQPQHFGDGTRLSIL.

This sequence joins TRBV30 and TRBJ1-5; D gene unclear. Germline V gene lookup returns CDR1 GTSNPN and CDR2 SVGIG (reference sequence). The V and J ends lost 3 bases and 3 bases respectively, with 12 bases between them. The CDR3 consists of 14 residues. CDR3: CAWRDGPSNQPQHF. The CDR3, as DNA: TGTGCCTGGAGAGATGGCCCGTCCAATCAGCCCCAGCATTTT.

The chain uses TRBV4-1 and TRBJ2-7; unclear D gene. The V gene's germline CDR1 is MGHRA and CDR2 YSYEKL. V dropped 3 bases and J dropped 6 bases, with 15 bases sitting between them. The CDR3 covers 14 residues. CDR3 sequence: CASSQDQTLSEQYF. CDR3 nucleotide sequence: TGCGCCAGCAGCCAGGACCAAACTTTATCCGAGCAGTACTTC.

The J gene is TRBJ1-6, the V gene TRBV6-6, with 7 bases lining up with TRBD1. The CDR3 has 14 amino acids. Unmatched junction bases numbered 8, after V lost 5 bases and J lost 10 bases. The V gene's germline CDR1 is MNHNY and CDR2 SVGAGI (reference sequence). The DNA of the CDR3 is TGTGCCAGCAGTATTTTGACAGGGAACTCACCCCTCCACTTT. Its protein is CASSILTGNSPLHF.

The chain employs TRBV5-5 and TRBJ1-1; 7 bases line up with TRBD1. This CDR3 has 15 residues. With 4 bases clipped from V and 1 base from J, the junction kept 7 bases outside the gene matches. The germline gives CDR1 SGHKS, CDR2 YYEKEE (reference sequence). Here the CDR3 reads CASSNYGQANTEAFF. DNA of the CDR3: TGTGCCAGCAGCAACTACGGACAGGCGAACACTGAAGCTTTCTTT.

This clone appeared a few times. V gene TRBV6-6 combines with J gene TRBJ2-3; D unclear. The CDR3 spans 14 residues. Deletions cut 4 bases from V and 0 bases from J, with 8 bases between. Germline V gene data show CDR1 as MNHNY and CDR2 as SVGAGI (reference sequence). This chain's CDR3 is CASSLSHSTDTQYF. Here the CDR3 DNA reads TGTGCCAGCAGTTTGTCCCATAGCACAGATACGCAGTATTTT.

This chain links TRBV20-1 with TRBJ1-4; D is unresolved. The CDR3 has 11 amino acids. Germline V gene lookup returns CDR1 DFQATT and CDR2 SNEGSKA (reference sequence). V was shortened by 6 bases and J by 7 bases, with 9 bases between the two germline ends. The CDR3 region has the DNA TGCAGTGCCCCTCTGACTGAAAAACTGTTTTTT. Amino acid sequence: CSAPLTEKLFF.

This chain uses TRBV5-1 with TRBJ2-7; 9 bases agree with TRBD1. V trimming: 2 bases; J trimming: 5 bases; junction bases outside the gene matches: 8. This CDR3 has 15 residues. Per the germline V gene, CDR1 is SGHRS and CDR2 is YFSETQ. The DNA of the CDR3 is TGCGCCAGCAGCTTATTTACAGGGGGCGAGAACGAGCAGTACTTC. The encoded protein is CASSLFTGGENEQYF.

The chain combines TRBV4-1 with TRBJ1-3, with 7 nucleotides matching TRBD1. The V segment lost 0 bases and the J segment 0 bases; nucleotides outside the gene matches: 8. This CDR3 is built from 18 residues. Looked up from germline, CDR1 is MGHRA and CDR2 is YSYEKL. The CDR3 spells CASSQEWRGQSSGNTIYF. The CDR3 DNA reads as TGCGCCAGCAGCCAAGAATGGCGGGGACAGAGCTCTGGAAACACCATATATTTT.

This chain uses TRBV6-5 with TRBJ1-6, with D tentatively TRBD1 (5 bases). Germline lookup yields CDR1 MNHEY and CDR2 SVGAGI. V dropped 6 bases and J dropped 8 bases, with 8 bases sitting between them. This CDR3 has 12 residues. The CDR3 loop reads CASSRRDSPLHF. The CDR3 DNA sequence: TGTGCCAGCAGCCGCAGGGATTCACCCCTCCACTTT.

V and J are TRBV2 and TRBJ1-1; D perhaps matches TRBD1 (5 bases). This CDR3 has 14 amino acids. The V end lost 10 bases, the J end lost 3 bases, and 18 bases lay between the germline ends. Per the germline V gene, CDR1 is SNHLY and CDR2 is FYNNEI. The CDR3 sequence is CATQRQGSYTEAFF. In nucleotides, the CDR3 is TGTGCCACCCAGAGGCAGGGAAGTTACACTGAAGCTTTCTTT.

This clone came up a few times. This sequence joins TRBV5-1 and TRBJ2-5, with a weak D call TRBD1 (6 bases). Germline V CDR1 and CDR2: SGHRS, YFSETQ. The CDR3 sequence is 14 residues long. Trimming shortened V by 2 bases and J by 5 bases, and 13 bases separated the two germline ends. This CDR3 is CASSLQGSDETQYF. The CDR3 nucleotides read TGCGCCAGCAGCTTACAGGGCTCCGACGAGACCCAGTACTTC.

A few counts support this clone. Here the CDR3 reads CASSRQDVSNQPQHF. CDR3 DNA: TGTGCCAGCAGTCGGCAGGACGTTAGCAATCAGCCCCAGCATTTT. The chain couples TRBV5-6 to TRBJ1-5; no clear D. Looked up from germline, CDR1 is SGHDT and CDR2 is YYEEEE. The CDR3 length is 15 residues. V lost 5 bases and J 0 bases, leaving 12 bases between the germline ends.

The chain uses TRBV2 and TRBJ2-1; the match to TRBD2 covers 10 bases. The CDR3 spans 14 residues. J was trimmed by 8 bases and V by 3 bases; bases with no gene match: 4. Germline V lookup: CDR1 SNHLY, CDR2 FYNNEI. The DNA of the CDR3 is TGTGCCAGCAGTGATCAGCGGGGGGGCGATGAGCAGTTCTTC. As protein: CASSDQRGGDEQFF.

The rearrangement uses TRBV7-2 and TRBJ1-3; D not resolved. The CDR3 is 11 residues long. Germline V gives CDR1 SGHTA, CDR2 FQGNSA. V lost 3 bases, J lost 8 bases, and 5 bases lay in between. CDR3 amino acids: CASSFGDTIYF. CDR3 nucleotide sequence: TGTGCCAGCAGCTTCGGGGACACCATATATTTT.

This clone was detected only once. The chain links TRBV11-2 to TRBJ2-2; TRBD2 matches 12 bases. The CDR3 covers 19 residues. V was pared by 4 bases and J by 4 bases, with 13 bases of the junction left unmatched. Germline CDR1 reads SGHAT; CDR2 reads FQNNGV. DNA of the CDR3: TGTGCCAGCAGCTACCACCCTAGCGGGGGGGCCCTTATCACCGGGGAGCTGTTTTTT. This translates into CASSYHPSGGALITGELFF.

V is TRBV5-1 and J is TRBJ2-2; no clear D. V lost 0 bases and J 4 bases, leaving 7 bases between the germline ends. Germline V lookup: CDR1 SGHRS, CDR2 YFSETQ. The CDR3 runs to 14 residues. The CDR3 spells CASSLDQPTGELFF. CDR3 nucleotide sequence: TGCGCCAGCAGCTTGGACCAGCCCACCGGGGAGCTGTTTTTT.